This T cell receptor beta chain was sequenced in a study of spatial heterogeneity in lung cancer. Overall study context: Any follow-up PBMC samples that were available went on to be sequenced, and the median time to follow-up was roughly two years after resection.

This CDR3 has 16 amino acids. The ends were cut back, 3 bases at V and 6 bases at J, with 17 bases in the middle. Germline V gene sequence: CDR1 MNHEY, CDR2 SMNVEV (reference sequence). Each CDR3 protein is one row after TCRdb ran MiXCR on the 5' RACE reads. The repertoire consists of about 70,000 distinct CDR3 sequences, with around 9.3% occurring once and the leading ten covering 1.9%. Study-wide points: Compared with follow-up, resection was when ubiquitous expanded tumor TCRs appeared in blood more.

Specified time point: blood at routine non-recurrence follow-up after resection. This clonotype was recorded many times. Its target is unknown. The sequence was collected from a female donor with early-stage non-small cell lung cancer. The chain links TRBV27 to TRBJ2-2, with D possibly being TRBD1 (5 bases). The sample consisted of PBMCs, taken at follow-up. The CDR3 sequence is CASSFVWQGSSGELFF. CDR3 coding DNA: TGTGCCAGCAGTTTCGTATGGCAGGGTTCATCCGGGGAGCTGTTTTTT.